This T cell receptor (beta chain) was profiled in a study of vaccination and CD4 T cells after COVID-19. Study summary: The stimulating agents, overlapping spike peptides, came from SARS-CoV-2, HCoV-NL63, HCoV-OC43 and HCoV-229E.

The Oncomine TCR Beta short-read assay sequenced DNA from cultured CD4+ T cells. Cultured CD4+ T cells yielded the extracted genomic DNA. TCRdb processed the PCR reads anew with MiXCR; each CDR3 protein has one entry. The table lists approximately 20,000 distinct CDR3 sequences, 35% to 40% of them singletons, with roughly 4.7% in the top ten. Treatment in this sample: roughly 11-day PBMC culture with coronavirus spike peptide pools or control peptides (ViraFEST assay). Culture of around 2 million PBMCs per well took place with approximately 9 IU/ml IL-2 and 9.5 to 10 ug/ml peptide pools. This clonotype was detected only a few times. Its antigen is not known. Germline-derived CDR1 and CDR2 are MDHEN and SYDVKM. V lost 6 bases and J 3 bases, leaving 12 bases between the germline ends. The CDR3 sequence is 13 residues long.

The source of this sequence is a human donor who had recovered from COVID-19. The chain couples TRBV28 to TRBJ2-7, with D possibly being TRBD2 (5 bases). The sample was CD4+ T cells from blood, cultured in vitro, taken before SARS-CoV-2 vaccination. The CDR3 reads CASRLPTSYEQYF. CDR3 DNA: TGTGCCAGCAGACTACCAACTAGCTACGAGCAGTACTTC.